These 26 T cell receptor beta chains were sequenced from one sample in a study of response to subunit inactivated influenza vaccine. Via MiXCR, TCRdb re-called the RT-PCR reads, giving one row per CDR3 protein. The data hold some 500,000 distinct CDR3 sequences, with 13% observed a single time. Sequenced material: PBMCs from blood, taken around seven weeks after vaccination. Receptors were obtained from a man between 45 and 60 years old who received an inactivated influenza vaccine.

This clonotype has more than one count but fewer than ten. The chain combines TRBV5-8 with TRBJ1-2; TRBD1 aligns across 9 bases. CDR1 is SGHTS and CDR2 is YDEGEE in the germline V gene. J lost 8 bases, V lost 2 bases, and 7 bases had no gene match. The CDR3 has 14 residues. The CDR3 is CASSFAGTGYGYTF. CDR3 nucleotides: TGTGCCAGCAGCTTTGCCGGGACAGGGTACGGCTACACCTTC.

The J gene is TRBJ2-2, the V gene TRBV6-1, with TRBD1 identical over 7 bases. V lost 5 bases to trimming and J lost 3 bases; unmatched junction nucleotides: 18. CDR1 and CDR2 from the germline V gene are MNHNS and SASEGT. CDR3 size: 19 residues. The CDR3 bases are TGTGCCAGCAGTCGCACCCGCACACTGACAGGGTCGGACACCGGGGAGCTGTTTTTT. Translation gives CASSRTRTLTGSDTGELFF.

This clonotype was seen many times. The V and J genes are TRBV10-3 and TRBJ2-7; 9 bases are a match to TRBD1. This CDR3 has 16 residues. The trim removed 6 bases at V and 0 bases at J, leaving 9 bases unmatched. The germline V gene has CDR1 ENHRY and CDR2 SYGVKD. This CDR3 is CAIRAYAGQGSYEQYF. In nucleotides, the CDR3 is TGTGCCATCAGAGCCTACGCGGGACAGGGCTCCTACGAGCAGTACTTC.

The J gene is TRBJ2-7, the V gene TRBV5-1, with 7 bases lining up with TRBD2. V lost 1 base and J lost 2; bases outside the gene matches: 6. The CDR3 length is 15 residues. CDR1 is SGHRS, CDR2 YFSETQ, per germline. This chain's CDR3 is CASSLLTGGPYEQYF. The CDR3 region has the DNA TGCGCCAGCAGCTTGTTGACGGGAGGACCCTACGAGCAGTACTTC.

CDR3 sequence reads: CASSLTSGSLRPQYF. CDR3 bases: TGTGCCAGCAGTTTAACTAGCGGGAGCTTGCGTCCGCAGTATTTT. The chain joins TRBV28 to TRBJ2-3; 11 bases line up with TRBD2. This CDR3 has 15 amino acids. The germline V gene encodes CDR1 MDHEN and CDR2 SYDVKM. Germline trimming cut 2 bases from V and 10 bases from J; bases unmatched to any gene: 8.

The table lists this clonotype with a few counts. The CDR3 spells CSARVWGFQETQYF. The CDR3 nucleotides are TGCAGTGCTAGAGTTTGGGGGTTCCAAGAGACCCAGTACTTC. The chain is built from TRBV20-1 and TRBJ2-5, with D possibly being TRBD1 or TRBD2 (5 bases each). This CDR3 has 14 residues. Germline loops: CDR1 DFQATT, CDR2 SNEGSKA (reference sequence). V lost 1 base and J lost 1, with 10 bases in between.

The V call is TRBV7-9, the J call TRBJ2-5; no firm D call. The CDR3 contains 16 residues. Germline CDR1 and CDR2: SEHNR and FQNEAQ (reference sequence). The germline V and J ends were trimmed by 5 bases and 0 bases, with 16 bases remaining between them. CDR3 loop: CASSSSRRNHQETQYF. CDR3 sequence (DNA): TGTGCCAGCAGCAGTAGCAGGAGAAACCACCAAGAGACCCAGTACTTC. Full variable domain (remainder filled in from reference TRBV7-9 and TRBJ2-5): DTGVSQNPRHKITKRGQNVTFRCDPISEHNRLYWYRQTLGQGPEFLTYFQNEAQLEKSRLLSDRFSAERPKGSFSTLEIQRTEQGDSAMYLCASSSSRRNHQETQYFGPGTRLLVL.

The chain recombines TRBV5-5 with TRBJ1-1, with 8 bases identical to TRBD1. CDR1 and CDR2 from the germline V gene are SGHKS and YYEKEE (reference sequence). V lost 7 bases and J lost 0; bases outside the gene matches: 2. The CDR3 loop spans 13 amino acids. The CDR3 DNA sequence: TGTGCCAGCCGCAGGGGGCTGAACACTGAAGCTTTCTTT. Protein: CASRRGLNTEAFF.

This clonotype was picked up a small number of times. This chain uses TRBV2 with TRBJ1-2; TRBD1 aligns across 9 bases. V lost 6 bases to trimming and J lost 8 bases; unmatched junction nucleotides: 7. CDR1 is SNHLY and CDR2 is FYNNEI in the germline V gene. The CDR3 contains 13 residues. The CDR3: CASRKQGAEGYTF. The CDR3 coding sequence is TGTGCCAGCAGGAAACAGGGGGCAGAAGGCTACACCTTC.

The sample holds many counts of this clonotype. The V call is TRBV20-1, the J call TRBJ2-3, with 8 bases aligning to TRBD1. V shed 5 bases, J shed 4 bases, and the junction held 14 bases outside the gene matches. This CDR3 contains 16 residues. Germline values: CDR1 DFQATT, CDR2 SNEGSKA (reference sequence). This chain's CDR3 is CSALHRRTGISDTQYF. CDR3 in DNA: TGCAGTGCTCTACACCGACGGACAGGGATTTCAGATACGCAGTATTTT.

V usage is TRBV5-1 and J usage is TRBJ2-1; the match to TRBD2 covers 9 bases. Trimming at V came to 0 bases and at J to 7 bases, leaving 8 bases not matched to a gene. The germline V gene encodes CDR1 SGHRS and CDR2 YFSETQ. The CDR3 consists of 16 residues. The CDR3: CASSLGFAGGRNEQFF. The CDR3 DNA reads TGCGCCAGCAGCTTGGGCTTTGCGGGAGGGCGAAATGAGCAGTTCTTC.

The rearrangement joins TRBV6-2 or TRBV6-3 to TRBJ2-3; D not resolved. This CDR3 has 14 residues. Trimming left V 6 bases short and J 0 bases short, with 10 bases between. Germline V gives CDR1 MNHEY, CDR2 SVGEGT. The CDR3 region is CASRDNLSTDTQYF. The CDR3, as DNA: TGTGCCAGCAGGGATAACTTGAGCACAGATACGCAGTATTTT.

The chain employs TRBV20-1 and TRBJ2-3, with D maybe TRBD2 (7 bases). The germline gives CDR1 DFQATT, CDR2 SNEGSKA (reference sequence). Trimming removed 0 bases at V and 4 bases at J, with 14 bases between. The CDR3 is 15 amino acids. DNA of the CDR3: TGCAGTGCTAGAGATCGGCAGGGGAGGGCAGATACGCAGTATTTT. Protein sequence: CSARDRQGRADTQYF.

The table lists this clonotype with a few counts. The J gene is TRBJ2-3, the V gene TRBV20-1; perhaps TRBD1 as D (6 bases). The CDR3 runs to 12 residues. Germline V lookup: CDR1 DFQATT, CDR2 SNEGSKA (reference sequence). Trimming took 6 bases from V and 6 from J, leaving 13 bases between them. The CDR3 loop reads CSASTRGDTQYF. CDR3 in DNA: TGCAGTGCCTCCACCAGGGGTGATACGCAGTATTTT.

This clonotype was counted only a few times. The chain has TRBV5-1 and TRBJ2-5, with 9 bases lining up with TRBD1. Germline assignment: CDR1 SGHRS and CDR2 YFSETQ. The junction had 11 bases not matched to a gene; V was cut back by 7 bases and J by 4 bases. The CDR3 totals 15 residues. The DNA of the CDR3 is TGCGCCAGCGCCGAGACAGGGGGAGGAGGAGAGACCCAGTACTTC. Amino acid sequence: CASAETGGGGETQYF.

This clonotype has only a few counts. CDR3 nucleotides: TGCGCCAGCAGCTTCAGTCCCGGGACATCCCATAGGGGCACTGAAGCTTTCTTT. Translation gives CASSFSPGTSHRGTEAFF. The chain combines TRBV5-1 with TRBJ1-1; D possibly corresponds to TRBD1 (6 bases). The germline V gene has CDR1 SGHRS and CDR2 YFSETQ. The CDR3 totals 18 residues. Trimming took off 2 bases at V and 4 bases at J, with 24 bases between the two ends.

This clonotype was recorded a few times. The chain employs TRBV10-3 and TRBJ2-7, with a possible D match to TRBD2 (6 bases). CDR1 is ENHRY, CDR2 SYGVKD, per germline. The V gene lost 7 bases and the J gene lost 1 base, with 14 bases spanning the gap. This CDR3 is 14 amino acids long. The CDR3 nucleotides read TGTGCCATCACTTCTCCGGGACTTTCCTACGAGCAGTACTTC. It yields the protein CAITSPGLSYEQYF.

This chain joins TRBV7-6 and TRBJ2-1; 12 nucleotides align to TRBD2. The V gene's germline CDR1 is SGHVS and CDR2 FNYEAQ. V was clipped by 5 bases and J by 7 bases; unmatched bases: 21. The CDR3 has 20 residues. The CDR3 bases are TGTGCCAGCAGCCCCGCACCGCAACTAGCGGGGGGCCACAAAGTAAATGAGCAGTTCTTC. It is translated as CASSPAPQLAGGHKVNEQFF.

V and J are TRBV2 and TRBJ2-7; 10 bases align to TRBD1. Germline trimming cut 6 bases from V and 7 bases from J; bases unmatched to any gene: 12. The CDR3 totals 15 residues. In germline, CDR1 is SNHLY, CDR2 FYNNEI. CDR3 region: CASRYRQGASEEQYF. The CDR3 DNA sequence: TGTGCCAGCAGGTACCGACAGGGGGCGTCGGAAGAGCAGTACTTC. The full variable domain, rest sourced from reference TRBV2 and TRBJ2-7, is EPEVTQTPSHQVTQMGQEVILRCVPISNHLYFYWYRQILGQKVEFLVSFYNNEISEKSEIFDDQFSVERPDGSNFTLKIRSTKLEDSAMYFCASRYRQGASEEQYFGPGTRLTVT.

This chain links TRBV18 with TRBJ2-7; 8 nucleotides line up with TRBD1. The germline gives CDR1 KGHSH, CDR2 LQKENI. V lost 4 bases to trimming and J lost 2 bases; unmatched junction nucleotides: 4. The CDR3 is 14 residues long. In nucleotides, the CDR3 is TGTGCCAGCTCACACGACAGGGGTCCCTACGAGCAGTACTTC. Protein product: CASSHDRGPYEQYF.

The chain joins TRBV27 to TRBJ1-1, with TRBD1 matching 8 bases. This CDR3 is built from 16 residues. CDR1 and CDR2 (germline): MNHEY, SMNVEV (reference sequence). Germline trimming cut 0 bases from V and 4 bases from J; bases unmatched to any gene: 7. The CDR3 loop is CASSLSGTGGGTEAFF. CDR3 sequence (DNA): TGTGCCAGCAGTTTATCGGGCACAGGGGGGGGCACTGAAGCTTTCTTT.

In its sample, this clonotype was seen a few times. J is TRBJ2-3 and V is TRBV20-1; 8 nucleotides line up with TRBD2. V dropped 0 bases and J dropped 0; count of bases not matched to a gene: 5. In germline, CDR1 is DFQATT, CDR2 SNEGSKA (reference sequence). This CDR3 has 16 residues. In nucleotides, the CDR3 is TGCAGTGCTAGAGATCCAGCTAGCGGGAGCACAGATACGCAGTATTTT. Its protein is CSARDPASGSTDTQYF.

This clonotype was picked up many times. The gene calls are TRBV12-3 or TRBV12-4 and TRBJ2-5, with a tentative D call TRBD1 (6 bases). V was trimmed by 6 bases and J by 0 bases, leaving 20 bases between them. CDR3 length equals 17 residues. This CDR3 reads CASRNRDLPGHQETQYF. The CDR3 DNA reads as TGTGCCAGCAGGAACAGGGATTTACCAGGGCACCAAGAGACCCAGTACTTC.

This clonotype has more than one count but fewer than ten. The genes are TRBV20-1 and TRBJ2-2, with TRBD2 matching over 14 bases. Trimming removed 5 bases from V and 3 bases from J; junction bases left unmatched: 5. The CDR3 covers 16 residues. Germline CDR1 is DFQATT and CDR2 is SNEGSKA (reference sequence). This CDR3 reads CSAPGTSGSYTGELFF. CDR3 nucleotides: TGCAGTGCTCCTGGGACTAGCGGGAGTTACACCGGGGAGCTGTTTTTT.

This clonotype was detected only a few times. The gene calls are TRBV6-2 or TRBV6-3 and TRBJ2-5; 12 bases are a match to TRBD2. This CDR3 spans 16 amino acids. V was pared by 6 bases and J by 2 bases, with 7 bases of the junction left unmatched. Germline V gives CDR1 MNHEY, CDR2 SVGEGT. As DNA, the CDR3 is TGTGCCAGCAGCTCGAGACTAGCGGGGGTACAAGAGACCCAGTACTTC. This encodes CASSSRLAGVQETQYF.

The gene calls are TRBV12-3 or TRBV12-4 and TRBJ2-1; D could derive from TRBD1 or TRBD2 (5 bases each). Trimming took off 2 bases at V and 10 bases at J, with 21 bases between the two ends. This CDR3 comprises 16 residues. DNA of the CDR3: TGTGCCAGCAGTTTACTGGGGCGAGGGCCCGATGCCGAGCAGTTCTTC. It is translated as CASSLLGRGPDAEQFF.